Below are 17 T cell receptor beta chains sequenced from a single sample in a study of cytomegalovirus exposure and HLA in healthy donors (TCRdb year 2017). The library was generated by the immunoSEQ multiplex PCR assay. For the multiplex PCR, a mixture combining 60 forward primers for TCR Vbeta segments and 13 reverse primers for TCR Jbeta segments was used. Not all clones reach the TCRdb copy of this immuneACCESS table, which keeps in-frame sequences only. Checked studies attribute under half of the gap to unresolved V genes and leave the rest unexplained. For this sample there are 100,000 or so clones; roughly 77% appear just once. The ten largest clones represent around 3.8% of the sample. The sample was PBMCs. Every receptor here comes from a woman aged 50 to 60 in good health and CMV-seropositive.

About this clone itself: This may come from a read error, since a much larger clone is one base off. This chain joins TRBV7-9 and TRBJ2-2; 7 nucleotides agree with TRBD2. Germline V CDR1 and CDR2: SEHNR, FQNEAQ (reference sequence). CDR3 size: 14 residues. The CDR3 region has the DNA TGTTCCAGCAGCTTCCGCGGGAGCGGCGGGGAGCTGTTTTTT. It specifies CSSSFRGSGGELFF.

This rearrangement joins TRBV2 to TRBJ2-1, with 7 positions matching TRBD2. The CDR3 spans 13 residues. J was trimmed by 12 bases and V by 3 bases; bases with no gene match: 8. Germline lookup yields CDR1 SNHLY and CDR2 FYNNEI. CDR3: CASSDRGVLGQFF. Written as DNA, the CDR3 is TGTGCCAGCAGTGACCGGGGGGTCCTCGGGCAGTTCTTC.

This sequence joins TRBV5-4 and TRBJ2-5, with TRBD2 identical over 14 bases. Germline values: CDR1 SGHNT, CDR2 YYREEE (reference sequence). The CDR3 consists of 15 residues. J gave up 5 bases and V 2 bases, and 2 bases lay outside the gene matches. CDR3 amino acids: CASSFRLAGGETQYF. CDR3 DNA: TGTGCCAGCAGCTTTCGACTAGCGGGGGGGGAGACCCAGTACTTC.

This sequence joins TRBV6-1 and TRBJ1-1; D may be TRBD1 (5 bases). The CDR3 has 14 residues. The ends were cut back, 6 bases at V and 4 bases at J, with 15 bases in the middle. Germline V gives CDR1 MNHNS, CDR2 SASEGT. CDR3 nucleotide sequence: TGTGCCAGCAGGCTATCACAGGCGTCCACTGAAGCTTTCTTT. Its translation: CASRLSQASTEAFF.

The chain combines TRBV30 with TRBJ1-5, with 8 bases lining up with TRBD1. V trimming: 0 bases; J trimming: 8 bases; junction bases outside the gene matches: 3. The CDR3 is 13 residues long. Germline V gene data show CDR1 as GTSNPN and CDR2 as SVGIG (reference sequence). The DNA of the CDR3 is TGTGCCTGGAGTGTGGGGACAGGAAAGCCCCAGCATTTT. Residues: CAWSVGTGKPQHF. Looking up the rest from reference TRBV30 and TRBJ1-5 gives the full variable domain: SQTIHQWPATLVQPVGSPLSLECTVEGTSNPNLYWYRQAAGRGLQLLFYSVGIGQISSEVPQNLSASRPQDRQFILSSKKLLLSDSGFYLCAWSVGTGKPQHFGDGTRLSIL.

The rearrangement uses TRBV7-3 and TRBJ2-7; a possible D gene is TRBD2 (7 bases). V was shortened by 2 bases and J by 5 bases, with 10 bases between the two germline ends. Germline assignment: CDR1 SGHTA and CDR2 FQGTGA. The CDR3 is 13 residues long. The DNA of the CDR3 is TGTGCCAGCAGCTTACAAGGGGGGGACGAGCAGTACTTC. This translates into CASSLQGGDEQYF.

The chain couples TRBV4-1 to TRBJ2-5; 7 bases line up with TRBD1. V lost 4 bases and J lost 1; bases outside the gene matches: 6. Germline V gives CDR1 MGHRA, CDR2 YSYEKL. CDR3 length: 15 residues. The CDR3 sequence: CASSRRQGLQETQYF. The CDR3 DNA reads TGCGCCAGCAGCCGACGACAGGGCCTCCAAGAGACCCAGTACTTC.

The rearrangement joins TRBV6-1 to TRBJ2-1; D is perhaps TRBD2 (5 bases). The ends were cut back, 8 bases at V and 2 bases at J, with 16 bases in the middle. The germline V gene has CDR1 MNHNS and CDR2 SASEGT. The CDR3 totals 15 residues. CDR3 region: CASSERTQTYNEQFF. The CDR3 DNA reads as TGTGCCAGCTCGGAGAGGACTCAAACCTACAATGAGCAGTTCTTC.

CDR3 sequence reads: CASSSGPALGYTF. DNA of the CDR3: TGTGCCAGCAGCTCTGGGCCCGCCCTTGGCTACACCTTC. The rearrangement links TRBV7-6 to TRBJ1-2; D remains ambiguous. Trimming cost V 4 bases and J 7 bases, with 13 bases left between them. The CDR3 is 13 amino acids. CDR1 is SGHVS, CDR2 FNYEAQ, per germline.

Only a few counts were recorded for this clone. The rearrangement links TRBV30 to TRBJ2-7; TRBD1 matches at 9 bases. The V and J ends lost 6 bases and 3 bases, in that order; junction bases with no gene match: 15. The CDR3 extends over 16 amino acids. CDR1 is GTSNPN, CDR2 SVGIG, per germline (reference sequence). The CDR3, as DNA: TGTGCCTGTGGTGGGACAGGGCTACTGAATTACTACGAGCAGTACTTC. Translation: CACGGTGLLNYYEQYF.

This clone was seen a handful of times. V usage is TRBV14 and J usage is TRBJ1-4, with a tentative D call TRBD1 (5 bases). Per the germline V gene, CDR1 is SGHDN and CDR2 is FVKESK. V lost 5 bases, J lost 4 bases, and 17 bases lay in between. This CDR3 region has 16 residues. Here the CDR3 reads CASSKVRTGGNEKLFF. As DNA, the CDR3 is TGTGCCAGCAGCAAAGTGCGAACAGGCGGTAATGAAAAACTGTTTTTT. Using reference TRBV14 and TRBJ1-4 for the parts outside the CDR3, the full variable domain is EAGVTQFPSHSVIEKGQTVTLRCDPISGHDNLYWYRRVMGKEIKFLLHFVKESKQDESGMPNNRFLAERTGGTYSTLKVQPAELEDSGVYFCASSKVRTGGNEKLFFGSGTQLSVL.

Here the CDR3 DNA reads TGCGCCAGCAGTCCCCTAGCGGGGGGCCACACAGATACGCAGTATTTT. Translation gives CASSPLAGGHTDTQYF. The rearrangement joins TRBV10-1 to TRBJ2-3, with 11 bases lining up with TRBD2. The germline V gene encodes CDR1 WNHNN and CDR2 SYGVQD (reference sequence). This CDR3 region has 16 residues. Trimming at V came to 5 bases and at J to 2 bases, leaving 6 bases not matched to a gene.

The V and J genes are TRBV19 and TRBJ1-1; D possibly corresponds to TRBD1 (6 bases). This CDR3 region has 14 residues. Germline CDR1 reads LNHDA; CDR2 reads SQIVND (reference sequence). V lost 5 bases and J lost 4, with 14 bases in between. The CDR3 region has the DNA TGTGCCAGTAGTCATAGACAGGTAGGCACTGAAGCTTTCTTT. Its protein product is CASSHRQVGTEAFF.

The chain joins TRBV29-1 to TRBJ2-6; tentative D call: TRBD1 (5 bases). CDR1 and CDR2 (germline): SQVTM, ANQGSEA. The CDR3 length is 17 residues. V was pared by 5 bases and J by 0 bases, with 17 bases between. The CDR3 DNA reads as TGCAGCGTTCTCACAGGTCGATATGGCTCTGGGGCCAACGTCCTGACTTTC. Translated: CSVLTGRYGSGANVLTF.

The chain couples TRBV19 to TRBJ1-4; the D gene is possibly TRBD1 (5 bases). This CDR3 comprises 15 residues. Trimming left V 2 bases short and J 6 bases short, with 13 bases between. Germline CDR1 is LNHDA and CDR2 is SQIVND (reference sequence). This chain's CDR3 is CASSIWTPGDEKLFF. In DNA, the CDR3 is TGTGCCAGTAGTATATGGACACCCGGAGATGAAAAACTGTTTTTT.

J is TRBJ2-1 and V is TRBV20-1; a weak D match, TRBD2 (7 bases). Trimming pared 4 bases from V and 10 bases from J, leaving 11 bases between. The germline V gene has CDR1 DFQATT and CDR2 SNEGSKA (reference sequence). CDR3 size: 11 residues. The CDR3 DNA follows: TGCAGTGCTATCAGGGGAGGGGAGCAGTTCTTC. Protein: CSAIRGGEQFF.

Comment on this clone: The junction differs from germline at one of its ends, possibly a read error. The CDR3 DNA follows: TGTGCCAGCAGCTTAGTTAGGGGTAGCAATCAGCTCCAGCATTTT. Translating it yields CASSLVRGSNQLQHF. This chain connects TRBV7-2 to TRBJ1-5; a possible D gene is TRBD1 (5 bases). From germline, CDR1 is SGHTA and CDR2 FQGNSA. CDR3 length: 15 residues.